The 13 T cell receptor beta chains below all came from one sample that was sequenced in a study of blood T cell repertoires in COVID-19. Clones were sequenced by immunoSEQ multiplex PCR, and TCRdb holds only the in-frame ones, with some missing. The data show 300,000 to 350,000 clones, more than 70% seen once. Sequenced material: peripheral blood. Source of these receptors: a woman in her twenties or thirties with COVID-19, enrolled during active disease.

Many counts were recorded for this clone. The V gene is TRBV6-4, the J gene TRBJ1-2, with 9 bases identical to TRBD1. With V trimmed by 6 bases and J by 7 bases, 12 bases remained unmatched. The CDR3 has 15 amino acids. Germline V gene lookup returns CDR1 MRHNA and CDR2 SNTAGT. The CDR3 DNA follows: TGTGCCAGCAGGATTTCACAGGGGGCCAGCGGTGGCTACACCTTC. This encodes CASRISQGASGGYTF.

The rearrangement joins TRBV27 to TRBJ1-1; 8 nucleotides match TRBD1. The ends lost 2 bases at V and 0 bases at J; junction bases unmatched: 2. Per the germline V gene, CDR1 is MNHEY and CDR2 is SMNVEV (reference sequence). The CDR3 length is 15 residues. The CDR3 sequence is CASSLGTGLNTEAFF. DNA of the CDR3: TGTGCCAGCAGTTTAGGGACAGGTTTGAACACTGAAGCTTTCTTT.

V and J are TRBV7-9 and TRBJ1-1, with 7 bases that match TRBD1. There are 16 residues in the CDR3. J gave up 4 bases and V 1 base, and 9 bases lay outside the gene matches. Per the germline V gene, CDR1 is SEHNR and CDR2 is FQNEAQ (reference sequence). CDR3 sequence reads: CASSLGSGQGGTEAFF. The CDR3 bases are TGTGCCAGCAGCTTAGGAAGTGGTCAGGGGGGCACTGAAGCTTTCTTT. Looking up the rest from reference TRBV7-9 and TRBJ1-1 gives the full variable domain: DTGVSQNPRHKITKRGQNVTFRCDPISEHNRLYWYRQTLGQGPEFLTYFQNEAQLEKSRLLSDRFSAERPKGSFSTLEIQRTEQGDSAMYLCASSLGSGQGGTEAFFGQGTRLTVV.

This clone was detected only once. The chain is built from TRBV9 and TRBJ1-4, with TRBD1 matching 8 bases. The germline V gene has CDR1 SGDLS and CDR2 YYNGEE. The V segment lost 3 bases and the J segment 10 bases; nucleotides outside the gene matches: 8. The CDR3 loop spans 14 amino acids. The CDR3 region is CASSAQGALGKLFF. In nucleotides, the CDR3 is TGTGCCAGCAGCGCGCAGGGGGCGCTTGGAAAACTGTTTTTT.

V and J are TRBV24-1 and TRBJ1-2; no firm D call. Trimming took 4 bases from V and 3 from J, leaving 5 bases between them. The germline V gene has CDR1 KGHDR and CDR2 SFDVKD. The CDR3 runs 12 residues. In nucleotides, the CDR3 is TGTGCCACCAGTGACTCAGACTATGGCTACACCTTC. Encoded protein: CATSDSDYGYTF.

This sequence joins TRBV6-5 and TRBJ2-3; the match to TRBD2 covers 8 bases. The length of the CDR3 is 15 residues. Trimming removed 5 bases from V and 0 bases from J; junction bases left unmatched: 4. Germline lookup yields CDR1 MNHEY and CDR2 SVGAGI. CDR3 sequence: CASSRGGPSTDTQYF. The CDR3 DNA is TGTGCCAGCAGTCGCGGGGGGCCCAGCACAGATACGCAGTATTTT.

V is TRBV10-3 and J is TRBJ1-1; 8 bases map to TRBD1. V was clipped by 10 bases and J by 1 base; unmatched bases: 14. The length of the CDR3 is 16 residues. Germline CDR1 reads ENHRY; CDR2 reads SYGVKD. The CDR3 nucleotides are TGTGCCACCCGCGGACAGGGAGCAGTCCAGAACACTGAAGCTTTCTTT. The encoded protein is CATRGQGAVQNTEAFF.

The chain uses TRBV4-1 and TRBJ1-2, with 9 bases lining up with TRBD1. V shed 4 bases and J 0 bases; nucleotides not matched to a gene: 3. The CDR3 spans 15 residues. Germline-derived CDR1 and CDR2 are MGHRA and YSYEKL. CDR3 loop: CASSLGQGPNYGYTF. The CDR3 coding sequence is TGCGCCAGCAGCCTCGGACAGGGGCCTAACTATGGCTACACCTTC.

Details on this clone: Other DNA sequences in the sample encode the same CDR3. The rearrangement links TRBV15 to TRBJ1-1; D gene unclear. The CDR3 runs to 14 residues. Per the germline V gene, CDR1 is LNHNV and CDR2 is YYDKDF (reference sequence). Trimming took 0 bases from V and 0 from J, leaving 5 bases between them. For the CDR3, the DNA is TGTGCCACCAGCAGAGATCTCTTGAACACTGAAGCTTTCTTT. Protein product: CATSRDLLNTEAFF.

The chain is built from TRBV21-1 and TRBJ2-7; no check of the table's D call, TRBD2, against the DNA was made. TRBV21-1 is tagged as a pseudogene. CDR3 length: 12 residues. CDR3 bases: TGTGCCAGCAGCAAGGCGGGTTACGAGCAGTACGTC. Its translation is CASSKAGYEQYV.

The rearrangement joins TRBV11-1 to TRBJ2-2; 9 bases are a match to TRBD2. V shed 5 bases and J 4 bases; nucleotides not matched to a gene: 2. The CDR3 is 14 amino acids. CDR1 SGHAT and CDR2 FQDESV come from the germline V gene (reference sequence). Here the CDR3 reads CASSLSGGTGELFF. The CDR3 DNA follows: TGTGCCAGCAGCCTTAGCGGGGGCACCGGGGAGCTGTTTTTT.

In this sample, this clone turned up a few times. The chain links TRBV5-1 to TRBJ1-2; 9 bases fit TRBD1. The germline V gene encodes CDR1 SGHRS and CDR2 YFSETQ. The CDR3 length is 14 residues. J gave up 7 bases and V 4 bases, and 8 bases lay outside the gene matches. The CDR3 loop is CASSPGQGQSGYTF. The CDR3 coding sequence is TGCGCCAGCAGCCCCGGACAGGGGCAAAGTGGCTACACCTTC.

This sequence joins TRBV7-2 and TRBJ1-1, with 8 bases matching TRBD1. CDR3 length: 15 residues. Germline V gene lookup returns CDR1 SGHTA and CDR2 FQGNSA. After removal of 3 bases from V and 1 base from J, the junction contained 4 bases not matched to a gene. CDR3 protein: CASSLHRGGNTEAFF. CDR3 sequence (DNA): TGTGCCAGCAGCTTGCACAGGGGGGGGAACACTGAAGCTTTCTTT. The complete variable domain, with remaining parts taken from reference TRBV7-2 and TRBJ1-1, reads GAGVSQSPSNKVTEKGKDVELRCDPISGHTALYWYRQSLGQGLEFLIYFQGNSAPDKSGLPSDRFSAERTGGSVSTLTIQRTQQEDSAVYLCASSLHRGGNTEAFFGQGTRLTVV.